This T cell receptor (beta chain) was sequenced during a study of control samples from healthy donors and cancer patients. Trimming removed 5 bases from V and 0 bases from J, with 4 bases in between. Germline V CDR1 and CDR2: SGHTA, FQGNSA. The CDR3 spans 12 residues. TCRdb's copy holds only in-frame clones and misses some; the assay was immunoSEQ multiplex PCR. In total, the table holds approximately 190,000 clones. The source of this sequence is a woman in her twenties or thirties in good health. Specimen: blood. This chain joins TRBV7-2 and TRBJ1-1, with D unresolved. Written as DNA, the CDR3 is TGTGCCAGCAGCCTGATGAACACTGAAGCTTTCTTT. Its translation: CASSLMNTEAFF.